The 28 T cell receptor beta chains below come from one sample, sequenced in a study of shared clonotypes between healthy human individuals. Assay used: immunoSEQ multiplex PCR; TCRdb lists only in-frame clones, some missing. This sample carries some 380,000 clones, 90% to 98% of them seen once, and the ten largest clones take about 0.32%. Material: memory CD8+ T cells sorted from blood. Specified subset: CD45RO+ cells pooled with CCR7-negative TemRA cells. These receptor sequences come from a man younger than 45 in good health.

The chain couples TRBV7-8 to TRBJ2-7; D call uncertain. Trimming pared 0 bases from V and 6 bases from J, leaving 6 bases between. Looked up from germline, CDR1 is SGHVS and CDR2 is FQNEAQ. The CDR3 has 12 amino acids. The CDR3 protein is CASSLAALEQYF. The CDR3 DNA sequence: TGTGCCAGCAGCTTAGCGGCCCTCGAGCAGTACTTC.

The gene calls are TRBV20-1 and TRBJ1-2; D call uncertain. The germline V gene encodes CDR1 DFQATT and CDR2 SNEGSKA (reference sequence). Trimming took 2 bases from V and 6 from J, leaving 7 bases between them. CDR3 size: 11 residues. The chain's CDR3 is CSARSLDGYTF. The DNA of the CDR3 is TGCAGTGCTAGAAGTTTGGATGGCTACACCTTC.

This chain uses TRBV5-1 with TRBJ2-5; D may match TRBD1 or TRBD2 (5 bases each). From germline, CDR1 is SGHRS and CDR2 YFSETQ. Trimming left V 4 bases short and J 5 bases short, with 15 bases between. The CDR3 is made up of 14 amino acids. The CDR3 DNA sequence: TGCGCCAGCAGCAGGGGACCTCTCGGGGAGACCCAGTACTTC. Translation: CASSRGPLGETQYF.

This chain uses TRBV10-3 with TRBJ2-5, with 10 bases that match TRBD2. The CDR3 extends over 13 amino acids. CDR1 is ENHRY and CDR2 is SYGVKD in the germline V gene. The V gene end was trimmed by 6 bases and the J gene end by 4 bases; junction bases not matched to a gene: 2. The CDR3, as DNA: TGTGCCATCAGCAGCGGGAGGGCAGAGACCCAGTACTTC. It codes for CAISSGRAETQYF.

The chain employs TRBV7-9 and TRBJ1-2, with D uncertain. The ends were cut back, 2 bases at V and 4 bases at J, with 5 bases in the middle. This CDR3 is 12 amino acids long. Germline CDR1 and CDR2: SEHNR and FQNEAQ (reference sequence). This CDR3 is CASSLRPYGYTF. Here the CDR3 DNA reads TGTGCCAGCAGCTTAAGACCCTATGGCTACACCTTC.

The chain joins TRBV28 to TRBJ1-5, with 7 bases lining up with TRBD1. J gave up 1 base and V 5 bases, and 2 bases lay outside the gene matches. CDR3 length: 14 residues. Looked up from germline, CDR1 is MDHEN and CDR2 is SYDVKM. The DNA of the CDR3 is TGTGCCAGCAGTGTGGACAGGAGCAATCAGCCCCAGCATTTT. Translating it yields CASSVDRSNQPQHF.

The gene calls are TRBV7-2 and TRBJ1-2; possibly TRBD1 for D (5 bases). The germline V gene encodes CDR1 SGHTA and CDR2 FQGNSA. There are 13 residues in the CDR3. V was shortened by 4 bases and J by 6 bases, with 12 bases between the two germline ends. The CDR3 sequence is CASSSGPRDGYTF. Written as DNA, the CDR3 is TGTGCCAGCAGCTCGGGACCTAGGGATGGCTACACCTTC.

Of note for this clone: Other DNA sequences of this sample code for an identical CDR3. J is TRBJ2-1 and V is TRBV18, with no clear D. With 3 bases removed from V and 7 bases from J, the gap between germline ends came to 4 bases. Germline V CDR1 and CDR2: KGHSH, LQKENI. The CDR3 consists of 11 residues. This chain's CDR3 is CASSPSNEQFF. Here the CDR3 DNA reads TGTGCCAGCTCACCCAGTAATGAGCAGTTCTTC.

This chain connects TRBV7-3 to TRBJ2-2, with a weak D call TRBD1 (5 bases). The CDR3 sequence is 16 residues long. Germline V gene data show CDR1 as SGHTA and CDR2 as FQGTGA. The ends were cut back, 5 bases at V and 6 bases at J, with 19 bases in the middle. The chain's CDR3 is CASSRRAQGAPGELFF. CDR3 DNA sequence: TGTGCCAGCAGCCGCCGGGCGCAAGGGGCCCCCGGGGAGCTGTTTTTT.

The CDR3 protein is CASSLGRINEQFF. CDR3 bases: TGCGCCAGCAGCTTGGGTCGGATCAATGAGCAGTTCTTC. V and J are TRBV5-1 and TRBJ2-1; D uncertain. Trimming removed 0 bases at V and 6 bases at J, with 7 bases between. CDR3 length equals 13 residues. Germline V lookup: CDR1 SGHRS, CDR2 YFSETQ.

The gene calls are TRBV11-3 and TRBJ2-2; 9 nucleotides align to TRBD1. CDR3 size: 15 residues. Germline V gives CDR1 SGHNT, CDR2 YENEEA. V dropped 5 bases and J dropped 6; count of bases not matched to a gene: 7. DNA of the CDR3: TGTGCCAGCAGCACAGGGGGCGAAGGCTCCGGGGAGCTGTTTTTT. It specifies CASSTGGEGSGELFF.

This chain uses TRBV7-8 with TRBJ2-1; possibly TRBD2 for D (5 bases). Germline V gives CDR1 SGHVS, CDR2 FQNEAQ. CDR3 length equals 16 residues. Trimming left V 4 bases short and J 2 bases short, with 15 bases between. The CDR3 here is CASSSYRTQAYNEQFF. CDR3 DNA: TGTGCCAGCAGCTCGTACCGGACTCAAGCCTACAATGAGCAGTTCTTC.

With regard to this clone: One end of the junction is discordant with germline, which a read error may explain. This chain connects TRBV4-1 to TRBJ2-2; 7 bases line up with TRBD2. CDR3 length: 14 residues. Germline V gives CDR1 MGHRA, CDR2 YSYEKL. The CDR3 region has the DNA TGTGCCAGCAGCTTGCGGGGGAATGACGGGGAGCTGTTTTTT. This encodes CASSLRGNDGELFF.

This chain uses TRBV6-5 with TRBJ1-4; D may be TRBD1 (6 bases). The germline CDR1 and CDR2 sequences are MNHEY and SVGAGI. V shed 0 bases and J shed 3 bases, with 8 bases lying between them. This CDR3 has 15 residues. The CDR3 coding sequence is TGTGCCAGCAGTTACTCTGGGGGCCCTAATGAAAAACTGTTTTTT. Translating it yields CASSYSGGPNEKLFF.

The chain carries TRBV19 and TRBJ2-2; D ambiguous. V dropped 0 bases and J dropped 8 bases, with 7 bases sitting between them. Per the germline V gene, CDR1 is LNHDA and CDR2 is SQIVND (reference sequence). CDR3 length: 13 residues. DNA of the CDR3: TGTGCCAGTAGTATAGATCGGTGGGGGGAGCTGTTTTTT. Protein: CASSIDRWGELFF.

The chain links TRBV4-2 to TRBJ1-1, with D hard to call. Between the trimmed V and J ends, which lost 0 bases and 1 base, there was a span of 12 bases. Looked up from germline, CDR1 is LGHNA and CDR2 is YNFKEQ. The CDR3 has 16 residues. The CDR3 nucleotides are TGTGCCAGCAGCCAAGATCCCACCACGGGGAACACTGAAGCTTTCTTT. Its translation: CASSQDPTTGNTEAFF.

The rearrangement uses TRBV19 and TRBJ2-3; D is ambiguous. Germline CDR1 and CDR2: LNHDA and SQIVND (reference sequence). CDR3 length: 12 residues. The germline V and J ends were trimmed by 3 bases and 4 bases, with 5 bases remaining between them. The CDR3 DNA reads as TGTGCCAGTAGTATCCAGGCAGATACGCAGTATTTT. As protein: CASSIQADTQYF.

This chain connects TRBV9 to TRBJ2-2; a possible D gene is TRBD2 (5 bases). The CDR3 sequence is 14 residues long. CDR1 is SGDLS, CDR2 YYNGEE, per germline. The ends were cut back, 0 bases at V and 3 bases at J, with 6 bases in the middle. CDR3 DNA sequence: TGTGCCAGCAGCGTAGGACTATACACCGGGGAGCTGTTTTTT. Translated: CASSVGLYTGELFF.

The V gene is TRBV6-6, the J gene TRBJ1-1; D gene uncertain. CDR1 MNHNY and CDR2 SVGAGI come from the germline V gene (reference sequence). The CDR3 runs to 15 residues. The V end was cut by 5 bases, the J end by 0 bases, with 13 bases between. This CDR3 is CASSRGTGMNTEAFF. CDR3 nucleotides: TGTGCCAGCAGTCGAGGTACGGGGATGAACACTGAAGCTTTCTTT.

The chain carries TRBV27 and TRBJ1-5; D is undetermined. Trimming shortened V by 3 bases and J by 2 bases, and 11 bases separated the two germline ends. Germline-derived CDR1 and CDR2 are MNHEY and SMNVEV (reference sequence). This CDR3 comprises 15 residues. The CDR3 is CASSFREGRNQPQHF. The CDR3 region has the DNA TGTGCCAGCAGTTTTCGGGAGGGCCGCAATCAGCCCCAGCATTTT.

The V gene is TRBV6-1, the J gene TRBJ2-4, with 12 bases matching TRBD2. The ends lost 3 bases at V and 5 bases at J; junction bases unmatched: 2. In germline, CDR1 is MNHNS, CDR2 SASEGT. The CDR3 sequence is 15 residues long. The CDR3 loop reads CASSDPSGRENIQYF. CDR3 sequence (DNA): TGTGCCAGCAGTGACCCTAGCGGGAGGGAAAACATTCAGTACTTC.

The genes are TRBV5-4 and TRBJ2-1, with a tentative D call TRBD2 (6 bases). Looked up from germline, CDR1 is SGHNT and CDR2 is YYREEE (reference sequence). Trimming removed 5 bases from V and 5 bases from J, with 20 bases in between. This CDR3 comprises 16 residues. The chain's CDR3 is CASSYASAPLHNEQFF. For the CDR3, the DNA is TGTGCCAGCAGTTACGCTAGCGCCCCACTCCACAATGAGCAGTTCTTC.

In DNA form, the CDR3 reads TGCAGTGGTCTGGCAAACTATGGCTACACCTTC. Its protein product is CSGLANYGYTF. The chain uses TRBV20-1 and TRBJ1-2; D gene uncertain. The CDR3 has 11 residues. V was pared by 7 bases and J by 2 bases, with 8 bases between. In germline, CDR1 is DFQATT, CDR2 SNEGSKA (reference sequence).

V gene TRBV27 combines with J gene TRBJ2-7; 7 nucleotides match TRBD1. The CDR3 consists of 16 residues. Losses at the gene ends were 6 bases for V and 0 bases for J; bases not matched to a gene: 11. The germline V gene has CDR1 MNHEY and CDR2 SMNVEV (reference sequence). The CDR3 loop reads CASSPAGGSNSYEQYF. As DNA, the CDR3 is TGTGCCAGCAGCCCCGCAGGGGGTAGTAACTCCTACGAGCAGTACTTC.

This chain links TRBV2 with TRBJ2-1, with 12 bases fitting TRBD2. The V gene end was trimmed by 4 bases and the J gene end by 4 bases; junction bases not matched to a gene: 2. From germline, CDR1 is SNHLY and CDR2 FYNNEI. The CDR3 is 15 residues long. CDR3 in DNA: TGTGCCAGCAGTGGACTAGCGGGAGAGTACAATGAGCAGTTCTTC. Translated, it gives CASSGLAGEYNEQFF.

The chain combines TRBV19 with TRBJ1-5; 10 bases fit TRBD1. In germline, CDR1 is LNHDA, CDR2 SQIVND (reference sequence). The CDR3 extends over 15 amino acids. With V trimmed by 7 bases and J by 5 bases, 8 bases remained unmatched. The DNA of the CDR3 is TGTGCCAGTACCCCGGGACAGGGGTGGGATCAGCCCCAGCATTTT. Its translation: CASTPGQGWDQPQHF.

This clone was seen only once. The gene calls are TRBV5-4 and TRBJ2-2; 9 bases align to TRBD2. Germline assignment: CDR1 SGHNT and CDR2 YYREEE (reference sequence). J lost 5 bases, V lost 4 bases, and 9 bases had no gene match. The CDR3 consists of 16 residues. The CDR3 loop is CASSIGTSRSTGELFF. CDR3 nucleotides: TGTGCCAGCAGCATCGGGACTAGCAGATCGACCGGGGAGCTGTTTTTT.

The CDR3 region is CATSRDRRGREQYF. CDR3 coding DNA: TGTGCCACCAGCAGAGATCGCAGGGGGAGGGAGCAGTACTTC. V and J are TRBV15 and TRBJ2-7; TRBD1 is a possible D gene (7 bases). Germline CDR1 reads LNHNV; CDR2 reads YYDKDF (reference sequence). V dropped 0 bases and J dropped 7 bases, with 13 bases sitting between them. The CDR3 sequence is 14 residues long. The variable domain in full, with the rest retrieved from reference TRBV15 and TRBJ2-7, is DAMVIQNPRYQVTQFGKPVTLSCSQTLNHNVMYWYQQKSSQAPKLLFHYYDKDFNNEADTPDNFQSRRPNTSFCFLDIRSPGLGDTAMYLCATSRDRRGREQYFGPGTRLTVT.